A single sample is the source of the 15 T cell receptor beta chains below, sequenced in a study of technical replicates of blood from a few donors. This table comes from immunoSEQ multiplex PCR, and its TCRdb copy is limited to in-frame clones, with some not included. Altogether approximately 82,000 clones are present, nearly 96% being singletons, with the ten largest covering approximately 0.39%. Sequenced material: T cells isolated from PBMCs. These receptors all stem from a human donor in good health.

The chain couples TRBV4-1 to TRBJ1-2; tentative D call: TRBD1 (6 bases). Germline V gene lookup returns CDR1 MGHRA and CDR2 YSYEKL. V was trimmed by 4 bases and J by 5 bases, leaving 20 bases between them. This CDR3 is 16 amino acids long. This CDR3 is CASSPHRQARIYGYTF. The CDR3 bases are TGCGCCAGCAGCCCTCACCGACAGGCTAGAATTTATGGCTACACCTTC.

The gene calls are TRBV6-5 and TRBJ2-7, with 7 bases aligning to TRBD2. The trim removed 4 bases at V and 5 bases at J, leaving 2 bases unmatched. This CDR3 has 12 residues. Germline V CDR1 and CDR2: MNHEY, SVGAGI. CDR3 in amino acids: CASSSAGDEQYF. In DNA form, the CDR3 reads TGTGCCAGCAGTTCGGCGGGAGACGAGCAGTACTTC.

The sample holds one count of this clone. The genes are TRBV15 and TRBJ1-3, with no clear D. V was pared by 7 bases and J by 0 bases, with 13 bases between. The CDR3 loop spans 15 amino acids. Germline values: CDR1 LNHNV, CDR2 YYDKDF (reference sequence). The DNA of the CDR3 is TGTGCCACCATTAGGATTGAGCGCTCTGGAAACACCATATATTTT. Protein sequence: CATIRIERSGNTIYF.

This chain uses TRBV19 with TRBJ2-1; TRBD1 matches at 9 bases. The CDR3 covers 14 residues. J gave up 7 bases and V 6 bases, and 7 bases lay outside the gene matches. CDR1 is LNHDA and CDR2 is SQIVND in the germline V gene (reference sequence). CDR3 in amino acids: CASRPGQGRNEQFF. Written as DNA, the CDR3 is TGTGCCAGTAGGCCGGGACAGGGAAGGAATGAGCAGTTCTTC. Together with reference TRBV19 and TRBJ2-1, the CDR3 gives the full variable domain: DGGITQSPKYLFRKEGQNVTLSCEQNLNHDAMYWYRQDPGQGLRLIYYSQIVNDFQKGDIAEGYSVSREKKESFPLTVTSAQKNPTAFYLCASRPGQGRNEQFFGPGTRLTVL.

The chain combines TRBV6-6 with TRBJ2-7, with 9 bases identical to TRBD2. The trim removed 2 bases at V and 7 bases at J, leaving 6 bases unmatched. The CDR3 loop spans 14 amino acids. CDR1 and CDR2 from the germline V gene are MNHNY and SVGAGI (reference sequence). This CDR3 is CASSYRREGGEQYF. CDR3 coding DNA: TGTGCCAGCAGTTACAGGCGGGAGGGGGGAGAGCAGTACTTC.

V and J are TRBV18 and TRBJ1-4; D is undetermined. This CDR3 spans 14 amino acids. Deletions cut 4 bases from V and 0 bases from J, with 6 bases between. CDR1 is KGHSH, CDR2 LQKENI, per germline. The CDR3 bases are TGTGCCAGCTCACAGCAGGCAACTAATGAAAAACTGTTTTTT. This translates into CASSQQATNEKLFF.

CDR3 DNA: TGTGCCAGCAGCCAGGGCAGGACTAGCGGGGTGGGGTACAATGAGCAGTTCTTC. This codes for CASSQGRTSGVGYNEQFF. The V gene is TRBV4-2, the J gene TRBJ2-1; TRBD2 matches at 12 bases. The CDR3 is 18 residues long. Looked up from germline, CDR1 is LGHNA and CDR2 is YNFKEQ. V shed 3 bases, J shed 4 bases, and the junction held 10 bases outside the gene matches.

The rearrangement uses TRBV27 and TRBJ1-2; no definite D call. The V end lost 7 bases, the J end lost 2 bases, and 5 bases lay between the germline ends. This CDR3 has 11 amino acids. The V gene's germline CDR1 is MNHEY and CDR2 SMNVEV (reference sequence). The CDR3: CASMGNYGYTF. The CDR3 DNA is TGTGCCAGCATGGGCAACTATGGCTACACCTTC.

With respect to this clone: The same CDR3 arises from other DNA sequences in this sample as well. The chain carries TRBV5-4 and TRBJ2-7; D gene ambiguous. V was clipped by 3 bases and J by 2 bases, with 3 bases between them. The CDR3 is made up of 11 amino acids. The germline V gene has CDR1 SGHNT and CDR2 YYREEE (reference sequence). CDR3 bases: TGTGCCAGCAGCTCCGCCTACGAGCAGTACTTC. Amino acid sequence: CASSSAYEQYF.

V gene TRBV5-1 combines with J gene TRBJ2-7; 10 bases align to TRBD2. In germline, CDR1 is SGHRS, CDR2 YFSETQ. The CDR3 runs 16 residues. V shed 0 bases and J 5 bases; nucleotides not matched to a gene: 8. CDR3 bases: TGCGCCAGCAGCTTGGAACGGGTGCTAGCGGGAGACGAGCAGTACTTC. This encodes CASSLERVLAGDEQYF.

The V and J genes are TRBV9 and TRBJ1-5; TRBD1 might be the D (5 bases). V lost 4 bases to trimming and J lost 4 bases, with 9 bases between them. In germline, CDR1 is SGDLS, CDR2 YYNGEE. The CDR3 is made up of 13 amino acids. The CDR3: CASSPTVNQPQHF. The CDR3 DNA reads TGTGCCAGCAGCCCGACAGTTAATCAGCCCCAGCATTTT. Full variable domain (rest looked up from reference TRBV9 and TRBJ1-5): DSGVTQTPKHLITATGQRVTLRCSPRSGDLSVYWYQQSLDQGLQFLIQYYNGEERAKGNILERFSAQQFPDLHSELNLSSLELGDSALYFCASSPTVNQPQHFGDGTRLSIL.

This rearrangement joins TRBV2 to TRBJ2-7; 9 nucleotides line up with TRBD1. The ends lost 6 bases at V and 4 bases at J; junction bases unmatched: 7. The CDR3 covers 14 residues. In germline, CDR1 is SNHLY, CDR2 FYNNEI. As DNA, the CDR3 is TGTGCCAGCAGGCCCCCGGGACAGGGATACGAGCAGTACTTC. This encodes CASRPPGQGYEQYF.

The gene calls are TRBV27 and TRBJ1-4, with D possibly matching TRBD1 (5 bases). V lost 6 bases, J lost 0 bases, and 14 bases lay in between. This CDR3 contains 16 residues. CDR1 is MNHEY, CDR2 SMNVEV, per germline (reference sequence). In nucleotides, the CDR3 is TGTGCCAGCAGCCCAACAGGTTTCGCAACTAATGAAAAACTGTTTTTT. Protein product: CASSPTGFATNEKLFF.

The V gene is TRBV28, the J gene TRBJ2-1, with 12 nucleotides matching TRBD2. The CDR3 is 18 residues long. J lost 1 base, V lost 3 bases, and 7 bases had no gene match. Germline V gene lookup returns CDR1 MDHEN and CDR2 SYDVKM. CDR3 sequence: CASSFQAGTSGSYNEQFF. CDR3 nucleotide sequence: TGTGCCAGCAGTTTTCAAGCCGGGACTAGCGGGTCCTACAATGAGCAGTTCTTC.

The chain combines TRBV5-4 with TRBJ2-1; 7 bases align to TRBD2. The V gene's germline CDR1 is SGHNT and CDR2 YYREEE (reference sequence). The CDR3 consists of 16 residues. V lost 5 bases to trimming and J lost 8 bases; unmatched junction nucleotides: 16. In nucleotides, the CDR3 is TGTGCCAGCAGAGGGTTGGGGGAGGGCACTACTTATGAGCAGTTCTTC. This codes for CASRGLGEGTTYEQFF.